This T cell receptor (beta chain) is from a study of response to subunit inactivated influenza vaccine. Study findings and constraints: It was the authors' suggestion that each seasonal influenza vaccination recruits few new T cells.

TCRdb re-analysed the RT-PCR reads in MiXCR, keeping a single row per CDR3 protein. The repertoire holds 600,000 to 700,000 distinct CDR3 sequences, with approximately 15% as singletons. This clonotype was seen only a few times. The antigen is not known. Material: PBMCs from blood, obtained 14 days before vaccination. This receptor was obtained from a man in his forties or fifties who received an inactivated influenza vaccine.

The CDR3 loop is CASSPSGAPYEQYF. The CDR3 DNA reads as TGTGCCAGCAGCCCGAGCGGGGCCCCCTACGAGCAGTACTTC. The genes are TRBV7-2 and TRBJ2-7; 7 positions match TRBD2. Trimming removed 5 bases from V and 2 bases from J; junction bases left unmatched: 6. The germline gives CDR1 SGHTA, CDR2 FQGNSA. This CDR3 comprises 14 residues.